This entry describes one TCR beta chain. Donors were Caucasian adults residing in Nashville, Tennessee, USA. Researchers partitioned CD4+ cells into CD45RA+ naive and CD45RA-negative memory subsets. Source study methods: Filtering differed for immunoSEQ, which gave only junction sequences without quality scores. Some clones are missing from TCRdb's copy, which holds only in-frame ones; the method was immunoSEQ multiplex PCR. V, J and clone size derive from that table, while D and trimming were established from the DNA sequence. The table has over 850,000 clones, around 78% seen once; the top ten hold around 0.6%. Germline CDR1 is SGHTA and CDR2 is FQGNSA. The CDR3 length is 14 residues. Trimming removed 2 bases at V and 0 bases at J, with 4 bases between. This sample was included in a study of shared clonotypes between healthy human individuals.

The V gene is TRBV7-2, the J gene TRBJ2-2; no reliable D call. This TCR derives from a man aged 18 to 30 in good health. Some clones in this sample may be carry-over from other donors' samples. Sequenced sample: memory CD4+ T cells from PBMCs. Subset defined: CD45RA-negative fraction. CDR3 coding DNA: TGTGCCAGCAGCTTAAACGCGAACACCGGGGAGCTGTTTTTT. Amino acids: CASSLNANTGELFF.